Presented here are 25 T cell receptor beta chains from one specimen sequenced in a study of spatial heterogeneity in lung cancer. Described time point: sample taken at primary tumor resection. For these receptors, no antigen is known. General observations from the study: Intratumoral expanded alpha and beta TCR counts were found to track tumor mutation counts.

MiXCR was run by TCRdb on the 5' RACE reads, yielding one entry per CDR3 protein. Among 8,000 to 9,500 distinct CDR3 sequences listed, more than 3.5% were seen once. This specimen was lung tumor tissue, taken at surgery. All receptors derive from a female donor with early-stage non-small cell lung cancer.

This clonotype was found many times. V is TRBV19 and J is TRBJ2-1, with 7 bases aligning to TRBD2. The CDR3 has 13 amino acids. Germline V lookup: CDR1 LNHDA, CDR2 SQIVND (reference sequence). With V trimmed by 3 bases and J by 8 bases, 4 bases remained unmatched. The CDR3 sequence: CASSIMAGDEQFF. CDR3 DNA: TGTGCCAGTAGTATTATGGCGGGGGATGAGCAGTTCTTC.

This clonotype was detected many times. The CDR3 DNA sequence: TGTGCCAGTACCCCCGGCTCTGGGGCCAACGTCCTGACTTTC. It specifies CASTPGSGANVLTF. The chain combines TRBV19 with TRBJ2-6; D remains ambiguous. The germline gives CDR1 LNHDA, CDR2 SQIVND (reference sequence). The CDR3 extends over 14 amino acids. V lost 7 bases to trimming and J lost 0 bases, with 7 bases between them.

This clonotype appeared a few times. The V call is TRBV18, the J call TRBJ2-1; 12 nucleotides agree with TRBD2. Trimming removed 3 bases from V and 2 bases from J; junction bases left unmatched: 2. The CDR3 loop spans 16 amino acids. Germline V CDR1 and CDR2: KGHSH, LQKENI. CDR3 DNA: TGTGCCAGCTCACCTGGACTAGCGGGAACCTACAATGAGCAGTTCTTC. Translation: CASSPGLAGTYNEQFF.

This clonotype showed up many times. The chain recombines TRBV9 with TRBJ1-1, with 10 bases matching TRBD1. The V gene's germline CDR1 is SGDLS and CDR2 YYNGEE. The V gene end was trimmed by 0 bases and the J gene end by 5 bases; junction bases not matched to a gene: 13. This CDR3 spans 18 amino acids. The chain's CDR3 is CASSVEGPGTGAGTEAFF. As DNA, the CDR3 is TGTGCCAGCAGCGTAGAGGGGCCCGGGACAGGGGCGGGTACTGAAGCTTTCTTT.

This clonotype was detected many times. The chain carries TRBV24-1 and TRBJ2-5, with D possibly TRBD2 on 5 matching bases. The CDR3 sequence is 12 residues long. The germline CDR1 and CDR2 sequences are KGHDR and SFDVKD. Trimming cost V 4 bases and J 9 bases, with 11 bases left between them. The CDR3 sequence: CATSETGSAQYF. The CDR3 coding sequence is TGTGCCACCAGTGAAACGGGGTCGGCCCAGTACTTC.

Judged by abundance, this clonotype is medium-sized. This rearrangement joins TRBV11-2 to TRBJ2-7; 8 nucleotides agree with TRBD1. The CDR3 length is 13 residues. The germline V gene encodes CDR1 SGHAT and CDR2 FQNNGV. Trimming at V came to 1 base and at J to 4 bases, leaving 0 bases not matched to a gene. CDR3 DNA: TGTGCCAGCAGCTTAGGGACAGGGTACGAGCAGTACTTC. This sequence encodes CASSLGTGYEQYF. The full variable domain, its missing parts supplied by reference TRBV11-2 and TRBJ2-7, is EAGVAQSPRYKIIEKRQSVAFWCNPISGHATLYWYQQILGQGPKLLIQFQNNGVVDDSQLPKDRFSAERLKGVDSTLKIQPAKLEDSAVYLCASSLGTGYEQYFGPGTRLTVT.

V is TRBV4-2 and J is TRBJ1-1; D not certain. From germline, CDR1 is LGHNA and CDR2 YNFKEQ. The CDR3 is 13 residues long. Deletions cut 0 bases from V and 4 bases from J, with 6 bases between. CDR3 residues: CASSQDQATEAFF. The CDR3 DNA is TGTGCCAGCAGCCAAGACCAAGCCACTGAAGCTTTCTTT.

This clonotype has a count of ten or more. The chain recombines TRBV18 with TRBJ1-1, with a tentative D call TRBD1 (6 bases). This CDR3 spans 15 amino acids. Germline V gene sequence: CDR1 KGHSH, CDR2 LQKENI. With 3 bases removed from V and 0 bases from J, the gap between germline ends came to 11 bases. The CDR3 spells CASSPGTLLNTEAFF. CDR3 in DNA: TGTGCCAGCTCACCGGGGACACTCTTGAACACTGAAGCTTTCTTT.

This clonotype showed up many times. V is TRBV4-2 and J is TRBJ1-1; D not resolved. Trimming left V 0 bases short and J 7 bases short, with 12 bases between. From germline, CDR1 is LGHNA and CDR2 YNFKEQ. CDR3 size: 14 residues. CDR3 sequence reads: CASSQEGTAREAFF. CDR3 coding DNA: TGTGCCAGCAGCCAAGAAGGAACAGCGCGTGAAGCTTTCTTT.

This clonotype has a count of ten or more. This chain uses TRBV6-8 with TRBJ2-3; D uncertain. This CDR3 contains 16 residues. Germline V gene sequence: CDR1 MNHGY, CDR2 SAAAGT. V was cut by 0 bases and J by 6 bases, with 16 bases left in between. The CDR3 region has the DNA TGTGCCAGCAGTTACTCGGACCAAAATATCGCCGATACGCAGTATTTT. Its translation is CASSYSDQNIADTQYF.

This clonotype was seen many times. This rearrangement joins TRBV12-5 to TRBJ2-1; no firm D call. This CDR3 comprises 17 residues. In germline, CDR1 is LGHNT, CDR2 FRNRAP. Trimming stripped 0 bases from V and 0 bases from J, with 12 bases between. The CDR3 region is CASGLVRGVSSYNEQFF. CDR3 coding DNA: TGTGCTAGTGGTTTGGTAAGAGGTGTGTCCTCCTACAATGAGCAGTTCTTC.

This clonotype is judged medium-sized. This chain connects TRBV5-1 to TRBJ2-7; 10 bases match TRBD2. The CDR3 contains 15 residues. In germline, CDR1 is SGHRS, CDR2 YFSETQ. The ends lost 6 bases at V and 5 bases at J; junction bases unmatched: 11. The DNA for the CDR3 is TGCGCCAGCATCCCAACCCCAACTAGCGGGAACGAGCAGTACTTC. Translating it yields CASIPTPTSGNEQYF.

This clonotype was recorded at least ten times. This chain joins TRBV7-9 and TRBJ2-7; either TRBD1 or TRBD2 may supply D (5 bases each). The V end was cut by 5 bases, the J end by 2 bases, with 19 bases between. CDR3 size: 16 residues. Per the germline V gene, CDR1 is SEHNR and CDR2 is FQNEAQ (reference sequence). This CDR3 reads CASSPQGEVAPYEQYF. Written as DNA, the CDR3 is TGTGCCAGCAGCCCTCAGGGAGAGGTAGCGCCCTACGAGCAGTACTTC.

In its sample, this clonotype is medium-sized. The V gene is TRBV6-6, the J gene TRBJ2-3; D gene ambiguous. The CDR3 runs 13 residues. V lost 7 bases and J lost 0, with 8 bases in between. Germline loops: CDR1 MNHNY, CDR2 SVGAGI (reference sequence). The CDR3 loop is CASIPDSTDTQYF. CDR3 coding DNA: TGTGCCAGCATCCCGGACAGCACAGATACGCAGTATTTT.

This clonotype was detected many times. This chain connects TRBV20-1 to TRBJ1-5, with D unclear. CDR3 length: 13 amino acids. The germline V gene has CDR1 DFQATT and CDR2 SNEGSKA (reference sequence). Between the trimmed V and J ends, which lost 5 bases and 4 bases, there was a span of 12 bases. The chain's CDR3 is CSASPGSNQPQHF. The CDR3 nucleotides are TGCAGTGCTTCCCCGGGTTCAAATCAGCCCCAGCATTTT.

This clonotype was observed many times. This chain links TRBV29-1 with TRBJ2-3; D is ambiguous. The V gene lost 4 bases and the J gene lost 8 bases, with 7 bases spanning the gap. CDR1 is SQVTM, CDR2 ANQGSEA, per germline. CDR3 length: 10 amino acids. Here the CDR3 reads CSVVRATQYF. CDR3 coding DNA: TGCAGCGTTGTGCGAGCTACGCAGTATTTT.

This clonotype was observed at least ten times. The V gene is TRBV7-6, the J gene TRBJ2-3; D unclear. The germline V and J ends were trimmed by 2 bases and 6 bases, with 12 bases remaining between them. This CDR3 has 14 residues. Germline V lookup: CDR1 SGHVS, CDR2 FNYEAQ. CDR3 DNA sequence: TGTGCCAGCAGCTTAATGGGGTACCAGGATACGCAGTATTTT. It yields the protein CASSLMGYQDTQYF.

Ten or more counts support this clonotype. The J gene is TRBJ2-2, the V gene TRBV12-3 or TRBV12-4; D unresolved. The CDR3 runs to 13 residues. Trimming took off 2 bases at V and 10 bases at J, with 11 bases between the two ends. CDR3 in amino acids: CASSLFPAVELFF. Here the CDR3 DNA reads TGTGCCAGCAGTTTATTTCCGGCCGTGGAGCTGTTTTTT.

The V call is TRBV11-2, the J call TRBJ1-6; a weak D match, TRBD1 (5 bases). Per the germline V gene, CDR1 is SGHAT and CDR2 is FQNNGV. The CDR3 totals 17 residues. The V gene lost 2 bases and the J gene lost 7 bases, with 18 bases spanning the gap. Here the CDR3 reads CASSLTDLGEYNSPLHF. As DNA, the CDR3 is TGTGCCAGCAGCTTAACGGATCTAGGGGAGTACAATTCACCCCTCCACTTT.

This clonotype is labeled medium-sized (0.01 to 0.1%). This chain joins TRBV30 and TRBJ2-5; no reliable D call. V was trimmed by 6 bases and J by 5 bases, leaving 16 bases between them. Germline lookup yields CDR1 GTSNPN and CDR2 SVGIG (reference sequence). This CDR3 has 13 amino acids. The CDR3 is CACAIKGQETQYF. Written as DNA, the CDR3 is TGTGCCTGTGCAATCAAAGGTCAGGAGACCCAGTACTTC.

This clonotype rates as medium-sized. The rearrangement links TRBV12-3 or TRBV12-4 to TRBJ2-3, with TRBD2 identical over 7 bases. This CDR3 contains 15 residues. Trimming removed 5 bases from V and 2 bases from J; junction bases left unmatched: 7. CDR3 protein: CASSQASGNTDTQYF. The DNA of the CDR3 is TGTGCCAGCAGTCAGGCGAGCGGGAACACAGATACGCAGTATTTT.

This clonotype occurred many times. The rearrangement links TRBV6-5 to TRBJ1-2; TRBD1 is a possible D gene (5 bases). The CDR3 runs to 12 residues. Germline CDR1 MNHEY, CDR2 SVGAGI. Trimming took 8 bases from V and 7 from J, leaving 14 bases between them. For the CDR3, the DNA is TGTGCCAGCTTATCCGGGGGTCGTGGCTACACCTTC. Translating gives CASLSGGRGYTF.

This clonotype was seen many times. The CDR3 DNA sequence: TGTGCCAGCAGCGTAGCAGCGGGATCCCACAATGAGCAGTTCTTC. Translation gives CASSVAAGSHNEQFF. The J gene is TRBJ2-1, the V gene TRBV9, with 7 bases matching TRBD2. CDR3 length: 15 residues. Germline trimming cut 0 bases from V and 5 bases from J; bases unmatched to any gene: 5. Germline loops: CDR1 SGDLS, CDR2 YYNGEE. Complete variable domain (other parts from reference TRBV9 and TRBJ2-1): DSGVTQTPKHLITATGQRVTLRCSPRSGDLSVYWYQQSLDQGLQFLIQYYNGEERAKGNILERFSAQQFPDLHSELNLSSLELGDSALYFCASSVAAGSHNEQFFGPGTRLTVL.

This clonotype is deemed medium-sized. The chain carries TRBV7-9 and TRBJ2-4; D not resolved. The length of the CDR3 is 14 residues. Germline V lookup: CDR1 SEHNR, CDR2 FQNEAQ (reference sequence). Trimming stripped 3 bases from V and 0 bases from J, with 6 bases between. CDR3 in amino acids: CASSFWGAKNIQYF. The CDR3, as DNA: TGTGCCAGCAGCTTTTGGGGAGCCAAAAACATTCAGTACTTC.

This clonotype was found many times. The J gene is TRBJ1-5, the V gene TRBV20-1, with 7 nucleotides matching TRBD1. The CDR3 covers 16 residues. With 2 bases clipped from V and 3 bases from J, the junction kept 10 bases outside the gene matches. Per the germline V gene, CDR1 is DFQATT and CDR2 is SNEGSKA (reference sequence). The CDR3 spells CSARRWGGQYNQPQHF. The CDR3, as DNA: TGCAGTGCTAGACGCTGGGGGGGACAGTACAATCAGCCCCAGCATTTT.